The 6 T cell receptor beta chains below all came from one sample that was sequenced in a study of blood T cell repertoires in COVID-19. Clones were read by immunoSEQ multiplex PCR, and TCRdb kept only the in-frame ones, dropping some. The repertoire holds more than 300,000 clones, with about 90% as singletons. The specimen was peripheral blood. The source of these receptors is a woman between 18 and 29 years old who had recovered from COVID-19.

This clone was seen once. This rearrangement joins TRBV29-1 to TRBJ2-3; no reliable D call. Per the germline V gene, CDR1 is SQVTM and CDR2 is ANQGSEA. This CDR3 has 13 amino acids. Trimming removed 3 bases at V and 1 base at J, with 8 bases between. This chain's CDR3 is CSVESGGTDTQYF. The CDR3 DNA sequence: TGCAGCGTTGAGTCGGGTGGCACAGATACGCAGTATTTT.

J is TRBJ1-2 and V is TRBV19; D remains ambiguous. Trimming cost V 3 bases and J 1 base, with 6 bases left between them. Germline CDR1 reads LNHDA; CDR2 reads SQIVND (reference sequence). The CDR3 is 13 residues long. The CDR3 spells CASSIGLNYGYTF. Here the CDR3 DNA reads TGTGCCAGTAGTATCGGACTTAACTATGGCTACACCTTC.

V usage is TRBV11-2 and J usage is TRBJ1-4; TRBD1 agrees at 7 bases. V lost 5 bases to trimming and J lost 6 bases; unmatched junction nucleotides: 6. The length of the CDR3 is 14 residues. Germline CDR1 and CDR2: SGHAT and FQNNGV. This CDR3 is CASSLEGQHEKLFF. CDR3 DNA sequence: TGTGCCAGCAGCCTTGAGGGACAGCATGAAAAACTGTTTTTT.

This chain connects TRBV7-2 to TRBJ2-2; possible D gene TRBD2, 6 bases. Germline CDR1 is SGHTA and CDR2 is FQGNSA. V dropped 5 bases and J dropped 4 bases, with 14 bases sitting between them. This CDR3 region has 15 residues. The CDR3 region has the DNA TGTGCCAGCAGCCTGGACCGGACTATCACCGGGGAGCTGTTTTTT. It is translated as CASSLDRTITGELFF.

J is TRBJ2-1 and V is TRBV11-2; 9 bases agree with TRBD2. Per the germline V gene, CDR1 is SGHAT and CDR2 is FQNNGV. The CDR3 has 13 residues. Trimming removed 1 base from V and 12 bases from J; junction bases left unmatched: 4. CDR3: CASSLVLAGTQFF. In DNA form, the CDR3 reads TGTGCCAGCAGCTTAGTTCTAGCGGGAACGCAGTTCTTC. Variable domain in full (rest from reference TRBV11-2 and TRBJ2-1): EAGVAQSPRYKIIEKRQSVAFWCNPISGHATLYWYQQILGQGPKLLIQFQNNGVVDDSQLPKDRFSAERLKGVDSTLKIQPAKLEDSAVYLCASSLVLAGTQFFGPGTRLTVL.

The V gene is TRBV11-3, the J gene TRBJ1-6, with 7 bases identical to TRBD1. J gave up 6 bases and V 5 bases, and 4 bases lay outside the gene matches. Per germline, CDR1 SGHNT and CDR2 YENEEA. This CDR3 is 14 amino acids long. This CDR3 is CASSEGQFNSPLHF. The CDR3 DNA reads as TGTGCCAGCAGCGAGGGACAGTTTAATTCACCCCTCCACTTT.